Included here is one T cell receptor (beta chain) sequence, with context. Its target antigen remains unknown. Within one base of it there is no much larger clone, and no base qualities were kept. The germline V gene (reference sequence) sets CDR1 to LNHNV and CDR2 to YYDKDF. Spanning cysteine to phenylalanine, the CDR3 consists of 15 amino acids. Only the CDR3 region is kept as DNA, spanning 45 bases read in frame from base 1. Trimming takes 0 bases from V and 5 bases from J, and the germline ends sit 13 bases apart. The data belong to a study of blood T cells in healthy people across ages (dated by TCRdb to between 2015 and 2017). About the investigation overall: In model experiments, template switching captured about one uniquely barcoded TCR beta cDNA molecule for every two T cells. Age-related changes in TCR beta repertoire diversity were measured in the study by deep sequencing normalized with unique cDNA molecular identifiers. To avoid experimental bias, donors of different ages were spread randomly across the sequencing lanes. The donors were divided into four age groups: young (average about 16 years), middle-aged (approximately 39), aged (about 60) and long-lived (roughly 82). The study analyzed two additional independent replicas of 1 million unique cDNA reads from the same blood draw for two donors, one aged 18 to 29 and one aged 80 or older. What the work shows at the level of the full study, not this receptor alone: Estimates of total diversity from one million sequenced T cells were regarded as lower bounds and underestimates. The CMV infection status of donors was not known, potentially confounding age-related changes in expanded clonotypes. Observed TCR beta diversity correlated strongly with the percentage of naive T cells measured by flow cytometry. Since profiling was done on bulk unsorted PBMCs, naive and antigen-experienced compartments could not be conclusively compared. Observed TCR beta diversity per million T cells fell roughly linearly with age, and a significant reduction was already apparent by age about 38. Compared with the aged group, more naive CD4+ T cells, fewer expanded clones and increased TCR diversity were shown by the long-lived group, suggesting age selection.

Donors were a few dozen systemically healthy Caucasian individuals from Russia aged roughly 6 to 100 years. Approximately 9.3 milliliters of peripheral blood were collected from each donor into EDTA-treated Vacutainer tubes. Ficoll-Paque density-gradient centrifugation was used to isolate PBMCs, with at least 6.5 million per sample. Total RNA was extracted from PBMCs with Trizol reagent, with at least 5 micrograms obtained per sample. For every donor, flow cytometry on a PBMC aliquot measured the percentage of naive CD45RAhigh/CD27high T cells. Library creation used 5' RACE. The run used an Illumina HiSeq 2500. A second 7 to 11 cycle PCR used a sample-barcoded 5' primer and a J-beta primer mix. A unique molecular identifier was introduced onto each TCR beta cDNA molecule by a template-switch 5' adaptor carrying 12 random nucleotides. At least 3 million CDR3-containing paired-end reads were obtained from each sample. The Mint cDNA synthesis kit, primed by a TRBC-specific oligonucleotide, was used to synthesize first-strand cDNA from all RNA. After uracil-DNA glycosylase treatment, a first 18-cycle PCR used universal primers M1SS and BC2_uni_R on all cDNA. The study's processing was this. Each sample was normalized by randomly selecting 1 million high-quality reads, each carrying a distinct molecular identifier. Instead of being binned into consensus sequences, reads that shared molecular identifiers were thrown out. MiTCR, set to a Q25 quality threshold and the strictest error-elimination algorithm, was used for CDR3 identification, clonotype clustering and error correction. Lower-bound total TCR beta diversity was estimated with a nonparametric unseen species model using Euler transformation. TCRdb reprocessed the public reads (quality trimming at Q25 with fastp, clone calling with MiXCR) and kept in-frame beta chains. Rows are unified per CDR3 protein, each entry keeping the most common DNA and genes. The V and J calls here are based on TCRdb, not the publication. The table for this sample lists over 950,000 distinct CDR3 sequences; roughly 51% of them were counted only once. About 22% of the sample is held by the ten biggest clonotypes.

Material: blood. This TCR was recovered from a woman aged 60-75 years in good health. Recombination linked TRBV15 to TRBJ1-1, and possibly TRBD1, on 6 matching bases. CDR3 loop: CATSRDRGGLTEAFF. The nucleotide sequence is given as TGTGCCACCAGCAGAGATCGAGGGGGGCTTACTGAAGCTTTCTTT.